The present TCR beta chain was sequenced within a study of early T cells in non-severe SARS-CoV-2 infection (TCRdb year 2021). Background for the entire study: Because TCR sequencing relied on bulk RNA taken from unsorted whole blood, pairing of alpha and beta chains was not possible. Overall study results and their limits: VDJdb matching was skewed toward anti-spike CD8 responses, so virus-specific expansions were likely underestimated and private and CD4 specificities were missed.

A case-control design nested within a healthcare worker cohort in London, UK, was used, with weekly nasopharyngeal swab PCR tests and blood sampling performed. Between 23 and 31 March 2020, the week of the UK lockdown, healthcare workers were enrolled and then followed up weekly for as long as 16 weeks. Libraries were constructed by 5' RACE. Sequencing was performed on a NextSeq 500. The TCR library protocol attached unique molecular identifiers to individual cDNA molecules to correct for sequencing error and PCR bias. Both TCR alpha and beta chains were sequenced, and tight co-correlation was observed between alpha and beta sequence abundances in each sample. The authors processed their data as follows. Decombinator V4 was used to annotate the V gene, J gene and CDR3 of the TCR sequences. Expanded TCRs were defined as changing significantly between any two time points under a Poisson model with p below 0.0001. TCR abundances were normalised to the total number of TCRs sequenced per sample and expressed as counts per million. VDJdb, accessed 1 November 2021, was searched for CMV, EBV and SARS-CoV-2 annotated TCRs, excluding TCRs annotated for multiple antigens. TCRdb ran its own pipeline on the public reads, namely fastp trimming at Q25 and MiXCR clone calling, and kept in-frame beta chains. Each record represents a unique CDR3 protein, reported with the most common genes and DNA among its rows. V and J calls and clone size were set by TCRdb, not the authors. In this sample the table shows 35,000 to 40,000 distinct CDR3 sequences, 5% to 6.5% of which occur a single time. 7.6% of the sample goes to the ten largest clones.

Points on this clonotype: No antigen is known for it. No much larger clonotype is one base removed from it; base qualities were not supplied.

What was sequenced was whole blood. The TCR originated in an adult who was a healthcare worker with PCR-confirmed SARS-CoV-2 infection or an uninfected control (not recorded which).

The CDR3 corresponds to CSVAPLLPQHF. The DNA sequence is TGCAGCGTTGCCCCTCTTCTGCCCCAGCATTTT. The chain is assembled from TRBV29-1 and TRBJ1-5; no D gene is confidently identified. CDR1 and CDR2 are read off the germline V gene as SQVTM and ANQGSEA. The germline ends are 10 bases apart after V is trimmed by 4 bases and J by 9 bases. CDR3 length: 11 amino acids, cysteine to phenylalanine. Only the CDR3 region is kept as DNA, spanning 33 bases read in frame from base 1.